This record looks at one T cell receptor beta chain sequence and its context. The antigen is unknown. The data derive from a study of cytomegalovirus exposure and HLA in healthy donors. General study findings and limits: The dataset shows that most TCR sequences were rare, while some public TCRs occurred in many donors.

The study ran its PCR with 60 Vbeta and 13 Jbeta primers. Only in-frame clones appear in the TCRdb table, and some are missing; sequencing was by immunoSEQ multiplex PCR. The sample holds about 94,000 clones, 70% to 85% seen once. Looked up from germline, CDR1 is SGDLS and CDR2 is YYNGEE. V was cut by 0 bases and J by 6 bases, with 16 bases left in between. The CDR3 extends over 15 amino acids. This receptor was identified in a human donor in good health. This chain joins TRBV9 and TRBJ2-7, with a weak D call TRBD2 (6 bases). The material sequenced was PBMCs. The CDR3 sequence is CASSVGGWAGGEQYF. Here the CDR3 DNA reads TGTGCCAGCAGCGTAGGAGGGTGGGCCGGGGGCGAGCAGTACTTC.